This T cell receptor (beta chain) is from a study of cytomegalovirus exposure and HLA in healthy donors. Notes on the study in general: A later analysis by the authors found several of the most significant clusters apparently linked to common viral pathogens. Immune exposure was documented only through CMV serostatus. The study listed approximately 160 cytomegalovirus-associated TCR beta chains. A later analysis found that most CMV-associated TCR beta chains appeared HLA-restricted.

The study ran its PCR with 60 Vbeta and 13 Jbeta primers. TCRdb's table, derived via immunoSEQ multiplex PCR, lists solely in-frame clones and lacks some. The profile shows more than 150,000 clones, less than 90% of them singletons. Germline V lookup: CDR1 LNHNV, CDR2 YYDKDF (reference sequence). The CDR3 length is 17 residues. The V gene end was trimmed by 6 bases and the J gene end by 3 bases; junction bases not matched to a gene: 16. This clone was recorded only once. Antigen specificity is unknown. The specimen was PBMCs. The V and J genes are TRBV15 and TRBJ1-2, with 7 bases identical to TRBD1. The sequence was obtained from a girl in the first two years of life in good health and CMV-seronegative. The CDR3 sequence is CATSKRLTTGPDYGYTF. The DNA for the CDR3 is TGTGCCACCAGTAAGCGACTGACGACAGGGCCAGACTATGGCTACACCTTC.